A selection of T cell receptor beta chains follows, all from one sample in a study of blood T cell repertoires in COVID-19. The assay was immunoSEQ multiplex PCR, and TCRdb's table has in-frame clones only and misses some. The data show about 380,000 clones, with approximately 87% seen just once and 1.3% held by the top ten. What was sequenced was PBMCs or T cells enriched from blood (not recorded which). The source is a man aged 25 to 40 who had recovered from COVID-19. Each CDR3 is given with its conserved first and last residue. The D gene is left open where the match is weak. Only some rows state a clone size, as once, few, many or a class for expanded clones.

d_gene: TRBD1
v_gene: TRBV5-4
len: 14
abundance: -
j_gene: TRBJ1-2
CDR3nt: TGTGCCAGCAGCACCAGGACAGGTGCTCTGGGCTACACCTTC
CDR3aa: CASSTRTGALGYTF

d_gene: TRBD1
v_gene: TRBV28
len: 12
abundance: -
j_gene: TRBJ1-2
CDR3nt: TGTGCCAGCAGTTTCAGGGGGCCTGGCTACACCTTC
CDR3aa: CASSFRGPGYTF

d_gene: -
v_gene: TRBV10-3
len: 14
abundance: -
j_gene: TRBJ2-7
CDR3nt: TGTGCCATCAGTGAGAACACGGGGTCCTACGAGCAGTACTTC
CDR3aa: CAISENTGSYEQYF

d_gene: -
v_gene: TRBV2
len: 11
abundance: -
j_gene: TRBJ1-1
CDR3nt: TGTGCCAACATGTTGCGGATTGAAGCTTTCTTT
CDR3aa: CANMLRIEAFF

d_gene: -
v_gene: TRBV3-1/TRBV3-2
len: 14
abundance: -
j_gene: TRBJ2-7
CDR3nt: TGTGCCAGCAGCCTCCATGGAGCCACCTACGAGCAGTACTTC
CDR3aa: CASSLHGATYEQYF

d_gene: -
v_gene: TRBV11-2
len: 14
abundance: once
j_gene: TRBJ1-1
CDR3nt: TGTGCCAGCAGCTTAGTCGCAGGGGACACTGAAGCTTTCTTT
CDR3aa: CASSLVAGDTEAFF

d_gene: -
v_gene: TRBV2
len: 13
abundance: once
j_gene: TRBJ1-6
CDR3nt: TGTGCCAGCCCGGGACAAGAAAATTCACCCCTCCACTTT
CDR3aa: CASPGQENSPLHF

d_gene: TRBD1
v_gene: TRBV6-5
len: 14
abundance: -
j_gene: TRBJ2-7
CDR3nt: TGTGCCAGCAGGGCCGGGACAGGGATGGGCGAGCAGTACTTC
CDR3aa: CASRAGTGMGEQYF

d_gene: -
v_gene: TRBV6-4
len: 13
abundance: -
j_gene: TRBJ2-7
CDR3nt: TGTGCCAGCAGTGTAGAGAGCTCCTACGAGCAGTACTTC
CDR3aa: CASSVESSYEQYF

d_gene: TRBD1
v_gene: TRBV5-1
len: 13
abundance: -
j_gene: TRBJ2-2
CDR3nt: TGCGCCAGCCGGGACAGTTTCACCGGGGAGCTGTTTTTT
CDR3aa: CASRDSFTGELFF

d_gene: -
v_gene: TRBV6-1
len: 15
abundance: few
j_gene: TRBJ1-1
CDR3nt: TGTGCCAGCAGTGAAAATGCAGGCCTAAACACTGAAGCTTTCTTT
CDR3aa: CASSENAGLNTEAFF

d_gene: -
v_gene: TRBV13
len: 15
abundance: -
j_gene: TRBJ1-6
CDR3nt: TGTGCCAGCAGCACTAAGACAGCATATAATTCACCCCTCCACTTT
CDR3aa: CASSTKTAYNSPLHF

d_gene: TRBD1
v_gene: TRBV18
len: 16
abundance: -
j_gene: TRBJ1-5
CDR3nt: TGTGCCAGCTCACCACCGAACACAGGGGCCACTCAGCCCCAGCATTTT
CDR3aa: CASSPPNTGATQPQHF

d_gene: -
v_gene: TRBV19
len: 16
abundance: once
j_gene: TRBJ1-3
CDR3nt: TGTGCCAGTAGTATTGGCCTTCCGGGCTCTGGAAACACCATATATTTT
CDR3aa: CASSIGLPGSGNTIYF

d_gene: TRBD1
v_gene: TRBV30
len: 14
abundance: -
j_gene: TRBJ1-1
CDR3nt: TGTGCCTGGAGTGCGGACAGGGGTGCGGGGGGGAGTTTCTTT
CDR3aa: CAWSADRGAGGSFF

d_gene: -
v_gene: TRBV9
len: 16
abundance: -
j_gene: TRBJ1-3
CDR3nt: TGTGCCAGCAGCGTAGGGGACTCACGCTCTGGAAACACCATATATTTT
CDR3aa: CASSVGDSRSGNTIYF

d_gene: -
v_gene: TRBV4-1
len: 14
abundance: -
j_gene: TRBJ1-2
CDR3nt: TGCGCCAGCAGCCAAGGCGACAGAGGAAATGGCTACACCTTC
CDR3aa: CASSQGDRGNGYTF

d_gene: TRBD1
v_gene: TRBV11-3
len: 14
abundance: -
j_gene: TRBJ2-5
CDR3nt: TGTGCCAGCAGCGACAGGACAGGGAGTGAGACCCAGTACTTC
CDR3aa: CASSDRTGSETQYF

d_gene: -
v_gene: TRBV7-8
len: 15
abundance: -
j_gene: TRBJ2-4
CDR3nt: TGTGCCAGCAGCTCGGACAGACTAGCCAAAAACATTCAGTACTTC
CDR3aa: CASSSDRLAKNIQYF

d_gene: -
v_gene: TRBV29-1
len: 12
abundance: -
j_gene: TRBJ1-1
CDR3nt: TGCAGCGCGTCACAGGTAACCACTGAAGCTTTCTTT
CDR3aa: CSASQVTTEAFF

d_gene: -
v_gene: TRBV6-5
len: 15
abundance: -
j_gene: TRBJ2-2
CDR3nt: TGTGCCAGCAGTAGAGGACTCACGAACACCGGGGAGCTGTTTTTT
CDR3aa: CASSRGLTNTGELFF

d_gene: -
v_gene: TRBV7-9
len: 16
abundance: -
j_gene: TRBJ1-1
CDR3nt: TGTGCCAGCAGCTTAGAGCAGGTCATAGGTGACACTGAAGCTTTCTTT
CDR3aa: CASSLEQVIGDTEAFF

d_gene: TRBD2
v_gene: TRBV5-1
len: 17
abundance: -
j_gene: TRBJ2-1
CDR3nt: TGCGCCAGCAGCTTGGCTACTAGCGGGGGGCCCTACAATGAGCAGTTCTTC
CDR3aa: CASSLATSGGPYNEQFF

d_gene: TRBD1
v_gene: TRBV5-1
len: 14
abundance: -
j_gene: TRBJ1-1
CDR3nt: TGCGCCAGCAGCTCCCGGACAGGGAACACTGAAGCTTTCTTT
CDR3aa: CASSSRTGNTEAFF

d_gene: -
v_gene: TRBV9
len: 14
abundance: -
j_gene: TRBJ1-3
CDR3nt: TGTGCCAGCAGCGTAGGCCCCACCGGGGACACCATATATTTT
CDR3aa: CASSVGPTGDTIYF

d_gene: -
v_gene: TRBV12-5
len: 15
abundance: -
j_gene: TRBJ2-7
CDR3nt: TGTGCTAGTGGTTTGGGGGAGCTAGGCTCCTACGAGCAGTACTTC
CDR3aa: CASGLGELGSYEQYF

d_gene: -
v_gene: TRBV5-1
len: 14
abundance: -
j_gene: TRBJ1-1
CDR3nt: TGCGCCAGCAGCTTGGGGTCTATGAACACTGAAGCTTTCTTT
CDR3aa: CASSLGSMNTEAFF

d_gene: TRBD1
v_gene: TRBV5-1
len: 15
abundance: -
j_gene: TRBJ2-7
CDR3nt: TGCGCCAGCAGCATGCTCGGGACAGGGGGCGACGAGCAGTACTTC
CDR3aa: CASSMLGTGGDEQYF

d_gene: TRBD1
v_gene: TRBV30
len: 14
abundance: -
j_gene: TRBJ2-2
CDR3nt: TGTGCCTGGAGTGTGGACAGGGTCCCCGGGGAGCTGTTTTTT
CDR3aa: CAWSVDRVPGELFF

d_gene: -
v_gene: TRBV25-1
len: 14
abundance: -
j_gene: TRBJ1-6
CDR3nt: TGTGCCAGCAGCCCTACAGGCCTTGTACCACCCCTCCACTTT
CDR3aa: CASSPTGLVPPLHF

d_gene: -
v_gene: TRBV4-1
len: 15
abundance: -
j_gene: TRBJ1-1
CDR3nt: TGCGCCAGCAGCCAAACTGGCCTGGAGGACACTGAAGCTTTCTTT
CDR3aa: CASSQTGLEDTEAFF

d_gene: TRBD1
v_gene: TRBV2
len: 14
abundance: -
j_gene: TRBJ1-1
CDR3nt: TGTGCCAGCACACCCTGGGACAGGAACACTGAAGCTTTCTTT
CDR3aa: CASTPWDRNTEAFF

d_gene: -
v_gene: TRBV11-2
len: 14
abundance: -
j_gene: TRBJ1-3
CDR3nt: TGTGCCAGCAGTGAGAAAGAGTCTGGAAACACCATATATTTT
CDR3aa: CASSEKESGNTIYF

d_gene: TRBD2
v_gene: TRBV9
len: 15
abundance: -
j_gene: TRBJ2-1
CDR3nt: TGTGCCAGCAGCGCCCTAGCGGGGGGGCCTCGGGAGCAGTTCTTC
CDR3aa: CASSALAGGPREQFF

d_gene: TRBD1
v_gene: TRBV10-3
len: 14
abundance: -
j_gene: TRBJ2-7
CDR3nt: TGTGCCACCAGCTTGGGACAGGGGTCCTACGAGCAGTACTTC
CDR3aa: CATSLGQGSYEQYF

d_gene: -
v_gene: TRBV6-5
len: 15
abundance: -
j_gene: TRBJ1-1
CDR3nt: TGTGCCAGCAGTAGGCAGACAGGAGTGAACACTGAAGCTTTCTTT
CDR3aa: CASSRQTGVNTEAFF

d_gene: -
v_gene: TRBV5-8
len: 16
abundance: -
j_gene: TRBJ1-1
CDR3nt: TGTGCCAGCAGCTTGTTGGGAGGTCTTCCTTACACTGAAGCTTTCTTT
CDR3aa: CASSLLGGLPYTEAFF

d_gene: -
v_gene: TRBV7-2
len: 17
abundance: -
j_gene: TRBJ1-5
CDR3nt: TGTGCCAGCAGCTTAGTGGGGGGAATTCTTAGCAATCAGCCCCAGCATTTT
CDR3aa: CASSLVGGILSNQPQHF

d_gene: TRBD1
v_gene: TRBV18
len: 15
abundance: once
j_gene: TRBJ1-5
CDR3nt: TGTGCCAGCTCACCACAAGGGACAGCTCGCCAGCCCCAGCATTTT
CDR3aa: CASSPQGTARQPQHF

d_gene: TRBD2
v_gene: TRBV10-2
len: 18
abundance: -
j_gene: TRBJ2-1
CDR3nt: TGCGCCAGCAGTGGGCTAGCGGGGGCCGTAAGCTCCTACAATGAGCAGTTCTTC
CDR3aa: CASSGLAGAVSSYNEQFF